These 26 T cell receptor beta chains originate from one sample sequenced in a study of blood T cell repertoires in COVID-19. Here immunoSEQ multiplex PCR was the method, and the copy in TCRdb shows in-frame clones only, minus some. Of some 170,000 clones detected, roughly 83% appear once; the ten largest clones hold 5.5% to 8%. Sequencing was done on a sample of peripheral blood. These receptors were obtained from a woman aged 40-49 years with COVID-19, enrolled during active disease.

This clone was detected only once. The rearrangement links TRBV6-2 or TRBV6-3 to TRBJ1-3, with unresolved D. V dropped 7 bases and J dropped 2 bases, with 24 bases sitting between them. The germline gives CDR1 MNHEY, CDR2 SVGEGT. The CDR3 extends over 18 amino acids. CDR3 sequence (DNA): TGTGCCAGCACCCCCTCGGTTGTTTTAAACTTGCCTGGAAACACCATATATTTT. It encodes CASTPSVVLNLPGNTIYF.

The J gene is TRBJ2-7, the V gene TRBV6-6; tentative D call: TRBD1 (5 bases). This CDR3 has 15 amino acids. Trimming took 2 bases from V and 5 from J, leaving 16 bases between them. Germline CDR1 and CDR2: MNHNY and SVGAGI (reference sequence). The CDR3 nucleotides read TGTGCCAGCAGTTACCGAGGAGTCAGGGTCCACGAGCAGTACTTC. It is translated as CASSYRGVRVHEQYF.

A single count supports this clone. The rearrangement joins TRBV9 to TRBJ1-1; maybe TRBD1 (6 bases). V was pared by 3 bases and J by 2 bases, with 8 bases between. This CDR3 comprises 13 residues. CDR1 SGDLS and CDR2 YYNGEE come from the germline V gene. CDR3 DNA sequence: TGTGCCAGCAGCGGCAGGGGTAACACTGAAGCTTTCTTT. It yields the protein CASSGRGNTEAFF.

The chain uses TRBV6-1 and TRBJ2-4; 9 bases map to TRBD1. CDR1 is MNHNS, CDR2 SASEGT, per germline. The trim removed 1 base at V and 9 bases at J, leaving 10 bases unmatched. This CDR3 region has 16 residues. As DNA, the CDR3 is TGTGCCAGCAGTGAAGAGGATGGGACAGGGTCGGGCATTCAGTACTTC. Amino acid sequence: CASSEEDGTGSGIQYF.

The chain links TRBV10-2 to TRBJ2-7; tentatively, D is TRBD1 (6 bases). CDR3 length: 14 residues. In germline, CDR1 is WSHSY, CDR2 SAAADI. Deletions cut 4 bases from V and 0 bases from J, with 10 bases between. The DNA for the CDR3 is TGCGCCAGCAGTGCAGGACAGCGCTCCTACGAGCAGTACTTC. It translates to CASSAGQRSYEQYF.

This clone was detected a few times. As DNA, the CDR3 is TGTGCCAGCAGTGACTCAGAGGGAGGGGGGGACATTCAGTACTTC. Its translation is CASSDSEGGGDIQYF. The chain carries TRBV6-4 and TRBJ2-4, with a weak D call TRBD2 (7 bases). The germline V and J ends were trimmed by 0 bases and 8 bases, with 14 bases remaining between them. CDR3 length: 15 residues. Germline V gives CDR1 MRHNA, CDR2 SNTAGT.

The chain is built from TRBV5-5 and TRBJ2-3; a weak D match, TRBD2 (5 bases). The CDR3 spans 16 residues. CDR1 is SGHKS and CDR2 is YYEKEE in the germline V gene (reference sequence). Between the trimmed V and J ends, which lost 0 bases and 1 base, there was a span of 12 bases. CDR3 loop: CASSLAAGRRTDTQYF. CDR3 bases: TGTGCCAGCAGCTTGGCCGCGGGCCGCCGCACAGATACGCAGTATTTT.

This sequence joins TRBV14 and TRBJ2-1; 11 bases map to TRBD2. This CDR3 region has 17 residues. The germline V gene encodes CDR1 SGHDN and CDR2 FVKESK. The junction had 9 bases not matched to a gene; V was cut back by 3 bases and J by 5 bases. DNA for the CDR3: TGTGCCAGCAGCCAGCTTAGAGGGACTAGCGGAAACAATGAGCAGTTCTTC. Encoded protein: CASSQLRGTSGNNEQFF.

CDR3 in DNA: TGTGCCAGCAGTCGTACAGGTGCAAGCTCCTACGAGCAGTACTTC. The encoded protein is CASSRTGASSYEQYF. The chain carries TRBV28 and TRBJ2-7; tentative D call: TRBD1 (5 bases). The CDR3 has 15 amino acids. The germline gives CDR1 MDHEN, CDR2 SYDVKM. Trimming removed 5 bases at V and 0 bases at J, with 14 bases between.

The CDR3 protein is CASSLARTSGAPDTQYF. The CDR3 nucleotides are TGCGCCAGCAGCTTGGCCAGGACTAGCGGGGCTCCGGATACGCAGTATTTT. The chain recombines TRBV5-1 with TRBJ2-3, with 12 bases lining up with TRBD2. This CDR3 has 17 residues. Germline lookup yields CDR1 SGHRS and CDR2 YFSETQ. The ends lost 0 bases at V and 6 bases at J; junction bases unmatched: 8.

The chain recombines TRBV4-2 with TRBJ2-6; no firm D call. The germline CDR1 and CDR2 sequences are LGHNA and YNFKEQ. Trimming took 0 bases from V and 4 from J, leaving 22 bases between them. CDR3 size: 20 residues. CDR3 DNA: TGTGCCAGCAGCCAAGATAGTCCTGGTTTATCCCGAGGCGGGGCCAACGTCCTGACTTTC. It codes for CASSQDSPGLSRGGANVLTF.

The J gene is TRBJ1-6, the V gene TRBV28, with TRBD1 identical over 11 bases. The junction had 3 bases not matched to a gene; V was cut back by 6 bases and J by 5 bases. The CDR3 extends over 15 amino acids. From germline, CDR1 is MDHEN and CDR2 SYDVKM. The CDR3 DNA reads TGTGCCAGCAGAGGGACAGGGGGAAATAATTCACCCCTCCACTTT. It specifies CASRGTGGNNSPLHF.

CDR3 protein: CASSILVWTGGPLNTEAFF. CDR3 DNA sequence: TGTGCCAGTAGTATCCTAGTTTGGACAGGGGGGCCGCTGAACACTGAAGCTTTCTTT. The gene calls are TRBV19 and TRBJ1-1, with TRBD1 matching 10 bases. Germline V lookup: CDR1 LNHDA, CDR2 SQIVND (reference sequence). This CDR3 is built from 19 residues. Trimming took 3 bases from V and 0 from J; bases not matched to a gene: 13.

The J gene is TRBJ2-7, the V gene TRBV9; TRBD1 matches 9 bases. The CDR3 consists of 15 residues. CDR1 SGDLS and CDR2 YYNGEE come from the germline V gene. The trim removed 3 bases at V and 3 bases at J, leaving 7 bases unmatched. The CDR3 here is CASSARTGVSYEQYF. The CDR3 DNA follows: TGTGCCAGCAGCGCTCGGACAGGGGTGAGCTACGAGCAGTACTTC. The full variable domain, in which reference TRBV9 and TRBJ2-7 provide the parts outside the CDR3, is DSGVTQTPKHLITATGQRVTLRCSPRSGDLSVYWYQQSLDQGLQFLIQYYNGEERAKGNILERFSAQQFPDLHSELNLSSLELGDSALYFCASSARTGVSYEQYFGPGTRLTVT.

The gene calls are TRBV7-9 and TRBJ2-2, with no clear D. The CDR3 totals 14 residues. With 3 bases removed from V and 0 bases from J, the gap between germline ends came to 5 bases. Germline V gene data show CDR1 as SEHNR and CDR2 as FQNEAQ (reference sequence). The DNA of the CDR3 is TGTGCCAGCAGCTTTTACACGAACACCGGGGAGCTGTTTTTT. Encoded protein: CASSFYTNTGELFF.

The V and J genes are TRBV27 and TRBJ1-1, with 7 bases lining up with TRBD1. V trimming: 6 bases; J trimming: 1 base; junction bases outside the gene matches: 8. Looked up from germline, CDR1 is MNHEY and CDR2 is SMNVEV (reference sequence). The length of the CDR3 is 15 residues. CDR3 amino acids: CASSQRRQGNTEAFF. CDR3 coding DNA: TGTGCCAGCAGCCAAAGGAGACAGGGGAACACTGAAGCTTTCTTT.

The chain is built from TRBV6-5 and TRBJ1-4; tentative D call: TRBD1 (5 bases). The CDR3 spans 14 residues. Trimming shortened V by 6 bases and J by 3 bases, and 11 bases separated the two germline ends. From germline, CDR1 is MNHEY and CDR2 SVGAGI. The CDR3 DNA follows: TGTGCCAGCAGGGCGACAGCTCCTAATGAAAAACTGTTTTTT. Translation: CASRATAPNEKLFF.

This clone was detected ten times or more. V usage is TRBV10-3 and J usage is TRBJ2-3, with D maybe TRBD2 (6 bases). The CDR3 has 14 residues. Trimming took 8 bases from V and 4 from J, leaving 16 bases between them. Germline CDR1 reads ENHRY; CDR2 reads SYGVKD. The CDR3 spells CAIEGGGGSDTQYF. CDR3 nucleotides: TGTGCCATCGAGGGCGGCGGAGGGTCAGATACGCAGTATTTT.

The V call is TRBV6-1, the J call TRBJ2-5; 8 bases are shared with TRBD1. The trim removed 3 bases at V and 3 bases at J, leaving 3 bases unmatched. Per germline, CDR1 MNHNS and CDR2 SASEGT. The CDR3 is 14 amino acids. The CDR3 protein is CASSDRDRKETQYF. The CDR3 DNA reads TGTGCCAGCAGTGACCGGGACAGGAAAGAGACCCAGTACTTC.

For the CDR3, the DNA is TGTGCCAGCAGTGAATGGGGCGTGGGCTGGGGCTACACCTTC. Encoded protein: CASSEWGVGWGYTF. The chain employs TRBV25-1 and TRBJ1-2; tentative D call: TRBD1 (5 bases). The CDR3 contains 14 residues. Trimming cost V 1 base and J 8 bases, with 14 bases left between them. Germline CDR1 and CDR2: MGHDK and SYGVNS.

This clone occurred a few times. The chain couples TRBV21-1 to TRBJ2-7; the table names TRBD2, a call not compared with the DNA. TRBV21-1 is an annotated pseudogene. This CDR3 contains 19 residues. The CDR3 sequence: CASSSPTGSVASDNYEQYF. In DNA, the CDR3 is TGTGCCAGCAGCTCCCCGACCGGCTCGGTGGCTAGCGATAACTACGAGCAGTACTTC.

The rearrangement uses TRBV5-4 and TRBJ2-7; the match to TRBD1 covers 7 bases. The CDR3 totals 15 residues. Germline V gives CDR1 SGHNT, CDR2 YYREEE (reference sequence). V shed 4 bases and J 0 bases; nucleotides not matched to a gene: 7. The CDR3 is CASSPGQFSSYEQYF. CDR3 bases: TGTGCCAGCAGCCCGGGACAGTTTAGCTCCTACGAGCAGTACTTC.

The chain has TRBV7-3 and TRBJ2-2; 10 positions agree with TRBD1. The CDR3 totals 16 residues. The trim removed 3 bases at V and 6 bases at J, leaving 7 bases unmatched. Looked up from germline, CDR1 is SGHTA and CDR2 is FQGTGA. The CDR3 spells CASSLTGGLEAGELFF. The DNA for the CDR3 is TGTGCCAGCAGCTTGACAGGGGGCCTAGAGGCCGGGGAGCTGTTTTTT.

Details on this clone: Other nucleotide sequences in the sample specify the same CDR3. This chain links TRBV6-5 with TRBJ1-6; a weak D match, TRBD1 (5 bases). V was pared by 5 bases and J by 4 bases, with 9 bases between. The CDR3 has 14 residues. Germline assignment: CDR1 MNHEY and CDR2 SVGAGI. CDR3 nucleotides: TGTGCCAGCAGTCCGCAGGGTTATAATTCACCCCTCCACTTT. Its protein is CASSPQGYNSPLHF.

The chain is built from TRBV19 and TRBJ1-6; maybe TRBD1 (5 bases). Trimming stripped 7 bases from V and 0 bases from J, with 10 bases between. The germline gives CDR1 LNHDA, CDR2 SQIVND (reference sequence). The CDR3 runs 15 residues. The CDR3 loop is CASTTGLSYNSPLHF. Here the CDR3 DNA reads TGTGCCAGTACTACAGGTCTCTCCTATAATTCACCCCTCCACTTT.

The gene calls are TRBV19 and TRBJ1-3; D is undetermined. V dropped 5 bases and J dropped 7 bases, with 9 bases sitting between them. CDR1 and CDR2 (germline): LNHDA, SQIVND (reference sequence). The CDR3 length is 12 residues. Here the CDR3 reads CASSPGGNTIYF. The CDR3 region has the DNA TGTGCCAGTAGTCCAGGTGGCAACACCATATATTTT.